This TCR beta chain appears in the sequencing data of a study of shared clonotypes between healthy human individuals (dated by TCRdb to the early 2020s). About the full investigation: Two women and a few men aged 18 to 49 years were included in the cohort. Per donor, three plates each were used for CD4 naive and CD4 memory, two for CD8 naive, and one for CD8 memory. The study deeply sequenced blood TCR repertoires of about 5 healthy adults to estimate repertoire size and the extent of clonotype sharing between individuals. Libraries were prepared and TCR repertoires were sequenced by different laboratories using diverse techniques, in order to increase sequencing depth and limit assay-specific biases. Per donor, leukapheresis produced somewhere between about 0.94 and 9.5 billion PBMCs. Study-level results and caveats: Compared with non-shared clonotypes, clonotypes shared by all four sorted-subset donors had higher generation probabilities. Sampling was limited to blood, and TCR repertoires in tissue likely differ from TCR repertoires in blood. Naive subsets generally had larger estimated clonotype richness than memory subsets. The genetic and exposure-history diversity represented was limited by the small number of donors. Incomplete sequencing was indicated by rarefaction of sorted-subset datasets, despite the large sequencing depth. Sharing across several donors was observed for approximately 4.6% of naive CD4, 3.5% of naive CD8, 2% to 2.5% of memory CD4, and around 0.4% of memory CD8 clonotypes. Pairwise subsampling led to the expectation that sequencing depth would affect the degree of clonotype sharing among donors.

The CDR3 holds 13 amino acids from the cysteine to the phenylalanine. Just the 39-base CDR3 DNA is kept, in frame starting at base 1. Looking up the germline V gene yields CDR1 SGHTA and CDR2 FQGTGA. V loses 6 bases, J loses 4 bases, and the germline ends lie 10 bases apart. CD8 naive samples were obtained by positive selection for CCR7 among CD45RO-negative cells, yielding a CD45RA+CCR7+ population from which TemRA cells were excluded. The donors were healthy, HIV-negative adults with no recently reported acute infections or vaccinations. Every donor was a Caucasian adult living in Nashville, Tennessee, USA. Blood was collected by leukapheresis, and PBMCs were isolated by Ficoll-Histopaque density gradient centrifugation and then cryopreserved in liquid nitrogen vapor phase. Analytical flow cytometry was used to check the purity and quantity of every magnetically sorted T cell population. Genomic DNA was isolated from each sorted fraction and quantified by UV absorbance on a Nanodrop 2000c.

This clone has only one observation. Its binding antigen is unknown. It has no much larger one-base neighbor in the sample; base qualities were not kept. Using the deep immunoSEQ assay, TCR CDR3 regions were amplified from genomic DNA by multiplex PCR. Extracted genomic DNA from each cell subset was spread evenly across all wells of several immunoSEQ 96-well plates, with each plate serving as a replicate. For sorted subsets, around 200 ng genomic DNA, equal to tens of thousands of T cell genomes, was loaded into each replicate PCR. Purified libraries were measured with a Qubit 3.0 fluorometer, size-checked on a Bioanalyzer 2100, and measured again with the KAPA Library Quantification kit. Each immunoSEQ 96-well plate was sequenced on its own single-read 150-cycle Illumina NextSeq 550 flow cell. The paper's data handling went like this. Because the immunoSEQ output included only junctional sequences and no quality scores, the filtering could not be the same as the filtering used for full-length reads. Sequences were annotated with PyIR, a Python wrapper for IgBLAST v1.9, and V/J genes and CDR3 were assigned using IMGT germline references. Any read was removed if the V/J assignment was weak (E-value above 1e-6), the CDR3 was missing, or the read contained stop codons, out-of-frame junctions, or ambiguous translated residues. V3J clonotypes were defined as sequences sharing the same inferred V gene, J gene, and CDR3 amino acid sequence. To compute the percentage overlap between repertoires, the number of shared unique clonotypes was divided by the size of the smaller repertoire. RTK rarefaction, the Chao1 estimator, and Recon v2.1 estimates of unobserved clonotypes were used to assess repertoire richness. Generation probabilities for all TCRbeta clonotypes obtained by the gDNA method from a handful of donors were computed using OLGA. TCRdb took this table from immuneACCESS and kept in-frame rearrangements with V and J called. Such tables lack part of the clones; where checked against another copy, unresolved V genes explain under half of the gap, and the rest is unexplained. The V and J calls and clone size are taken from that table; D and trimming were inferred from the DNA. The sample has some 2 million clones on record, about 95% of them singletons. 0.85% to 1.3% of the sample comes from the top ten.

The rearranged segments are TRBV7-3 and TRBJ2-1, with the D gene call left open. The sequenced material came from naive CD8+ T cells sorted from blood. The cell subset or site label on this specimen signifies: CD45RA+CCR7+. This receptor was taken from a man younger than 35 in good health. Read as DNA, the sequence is TGTGCCAGCAGGTCCCTTGGGTACAATGAGCAGTTCTTC. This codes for CASRSLGYNEQFF.